This is a list of T cell receptor beta chains from one sample in a study of shared clonotypes between healthy human individuals. Profiled with immunoSEQ multiplex PCR; TCRdb holds only in-frame clones, not every one. The profile covers some 690,000 clones, with less than 95% appearing a single time and 34% taken by the ten largest. Sequenced: memory CD8+ T cells from PBMCs. The receptor source for this set is a man between 18 and 35 years old in good health. Some clones in this sample may be carry-over from other donors' samples. Both conserved end residues are part of each CDR3. D genes are given only for firm matches. Some rows have no size entry. The others give once, few or many, or a class for an expanded clone.

d_call	v_call	clone_size	j_call	cdr3_aa	cdr3_nt
TRBD1	TRBV11-2	.	TRBJ1-1	CASNLWDSNTEAFF	TGTGCCAGCAACCTATGGGACAGTAACACTGAAGCTTTCTTT
.	TRBV6-5	once	TRBJ2-5	CASSYSEQETQYF	TGTGCCAGCAGTTACTCCGAACAAGAGACCCAGTACTTC
TRBD2	TRBV25-1	.	TRBJ2-2	CASSSLGGDDTGELFF	TGTGCCAGCAGTTCCCTGGGAGGGGATGACACCGGGGAGCTGTTTTTT
.	TRBV25-1	.	TRBJ2-2	CASSDSYTGELFF	TGTGCCAGCAGTGACAGCTACACCGGGGAGCTGTTTTTT
.	TRBV7-6	.	TRBJ1-2	CASSASGGMGYTF	TGTGCCAGCAGCGCCTCGGGGGGAATGGGCTACACCTTC
.	TRBV7-9	.	TRBJ1-4	CASSHTLMGEKLFF	TGTGCCAGCAGCCACACCCTAATGGGAGAAAAACTGTTTTTT
.	TRBV27	.	TRBJ1-1	CASSLIWTANTEAFF	TGTGCCAGCAGTTTAATATGGACAGCGAACACTGAAGCTTTCTTT
.	TRBV25-1	few	TRBJ1-1	CASSESTEAFF	TGTGCCAGCAGTGAAAGTACTGAAGCTTTCTTT
.	TRBV16	.	TRBJ1-2	CASSPRDYLTF	TGTGCCAGCAGCCCGCGGGACTACCTCACCTTC
.	TRBV6-5	.	TRBJ1-1	CASSYGGETEAFF	TGTGCCAGCAGTTACGGGGGCGAGACTGAAGCTTTCTTT
TRBD2	TRBV7-9	.	TRBJ2-1	CASRFDSGSWYNEQFF	TGTGCCAGCAGATTTGACAGCGGGAGTTGGTACAATGAGCAGTTCTTC
TRBD1	TRBV28	.	TRBJ2-5	CASRQTGGEETQYF	TGTGCCAGCAGGCAAACAGGGGGCGAAGAGACCCAGTACTTC
.	TRBV18	.	TRBJ1-1	CASSMVGPVNTEAFF	TGTGCCAGCTCAATGGTAGGGCCGGTTAACACTGAAGCTTTCTTT
.	TRBV25-1	.	TRBJ2-1	CASSGGRSFYNEQFF	TGTGCCAGCAGTGGAGGACGCAGCTTCTACAATGAGCAGTTCTTC
.	TRBV19	.	TRBJ1-1	CASSILGEERAEAFF	TGTGCCAGTAGTATTTTGGGGGAGGAGAGGGCTGAAGCTTTCTTT
TRBD1	TRBV10-3	once	TRBJ2-1	CAISGQGNNEQFF	TGTGCCATCAGTGGACAGGGAAACAATGAGCAGTTCTTC
TRBD1	TRBV15	.	TRBJ2-7	CATSSRTGTGNEQYF	TGTGCCACCAGCAGTCGAACCGGGACAGGAAACGAGCAGTACTTC
.	TRBV21-1	.	TRBJ2-7	CASSNRTPFLYEQYF	TGTGCCAGCAGCAACCGGACTCCGTTCCTTTACGAGCAGTACTTC
.	TRBV12-5	.	TRBJ2-1	CASGLRENEQFF	TGTGCTAGTGGTTTGCGCGAGAATGAGCAGTTCTTC
.	TRBV9	.	TRBJ2-5	CASSPVPSTGTQETQYF	TGTGCCAGCAGCCCCGTCCCCTCTACCGGGACCCAAGAGACCCAGTACTTC
TRBD1	TRBV7-3	.	TRBJ1-1	CASSPYRGRNTEAFF	TGTGCCAGCAGCCCCTACAGGGGGCGGAACACTGAAGCTTTCTTT
.	TRBV5-8	.	TRBJ1-1	CASSFPFFGGTEAFF	TGTGCCAGCAGCTTCCCATTTTTCGGTGGAACTGAAGCTTTCTTT
TRBD1	TRBV27	.	TRBJ2-7	CASSTPGQPSYEQYF	TGTGCCAGCAGTACTCCGGGACAGCCTTCCTACGAGCAGTACTTC
TRBD2	TRBV9	many	TRBJ2-2	CASSVTSGANTGELFF	TGTGCCAGCAGCGTAACTAGCGGGGCGAACACCGGGGAGCTGTTTTTT
.	TRBV2	.	TRBJ2-5	CASRHRVDFQESQYF	TGTGCCAGCAGGCACAGGGTAGACTTCCAAGAGAGCCAGTACTTC
.	TRBV4-2	.	TRBJ2-2	CASSQVSVRGPNSNTGELFF	TGTGCCAGCAGCCAAGTTTCAGTACGGGGGCCGAACTCGAACACCGGGGAGCTGTTTTTT
.	TRBV28	.	TRBJ1-6	CASSLIRGGSPLHF	TGTGCCAGCAGTTTAATTAGGGGGGGTTCACCCCTCCACTTT
TRBD1	TRBV13	.	TRBJ2-1	CASSTPTGSSYNEQFF	TGTGCCAGCAGCACCCCGACAGGGAGCTCCTACAATGAGCAGTTCTTC
.	TRBV6-1	.	TRBJ2-7	CASSEATSRSYEQYF	TGTGCCAGCAGTGAAGCTACTAGCCGCTCCTACGAGCAGTACTTC
TRBD1	TRBV10-3	.	TRBJ2-7	CATLAGTGSSYEQYF	TGTGCCACCCTTGCCGGGACAGGGAGCTCCTACGAGCAGTACTTC
.	TRBV19	.	TRBJ2-6	CASSISPFAGANVLTF	TGTGCCAGTAGTATATCTCCCTTCGCTGGGGCCAACGTCCTGACTTTC
.	TRBV27	.	TRBJ2-1	CASSLSPIRGLSSYNEQFF	TGTGCCAGCAGTTTATCTCCGATCCGGGGCCTCAGCTCCTACAATGAGCAGTTCTTC
.	TRBV28	.	TRBJ2-2	CASSLIREHRTGELFF	TGTGCCAGCAGTTTAATCAGGGAACACCGGACCGGGGAGCTGTTTTTT